Presented here are 15 T cell receptor beta chains from one specimen sequenced in a study of radiotherapy plus CTLA-4 blockade in lung cancer. Assay: immunoSEQ multiplex PCR; the TCRdb copy retains only in-frame clones and omits some. The sample carries about 46,000 clones, more than 75% recorded once. The sample consisted of peripheral blood, taken from a patient treated with radiotherapy plus ipilimumab. These receptors were taken from a human donor with non-small cell lung cancer who had a complete response to radiotherapy plus ipilimumab.

Here the CDR3 DNA reads TGCGCCAGCAGCCGGGGACAGGATCCAGATACGCAGTATTTT. Amino acids: CASSRGQDPDTQYF. This rearrangement joins TRBV4-3 to TRBJ2-3; 8 bases align to TRBD1. The CDR3 extends over 14 amino acids. CDR1 and CDR2 from the germline V gene are LGHNA and YSLEER. V trimming: 4 bases; J trimming: 4 bases; junction bases outside the gene matches: 4.

V gene TRBV6-5 combines with J gene TRBJ2-2; D possibly corresponds to TRBD1 (5 bases). Trimming shortened V by 4 bases and J by 3 bases, and 6 bases separated the two germline ends. From germline, CDR1 is MNHEY and CDR2 SVGAGI. This CDR3 has 13 amino acids. CDR3 in amino acids: CASSSGYTGELFF. CDR3 bases: TGTGCCAGCAGTTCAGGGTACACCGGGGAGCTGTTTTTT.

The chain links TRBV6-5 to TRBJ1-1; unclear D gene. The V gene lost 5 bases and the J gene lost 0 bases, with 13 bases spanning the gap. The CDR3 extends over 15 amino acids. Germline CDR1 is MNHEY and CDR2 is SVGAGI. The CDR3 nucleotides read TGTGCCAGCAGTACCCGACACCGCATGAACACTGAAGCTTTCTTT. Protein: CASSTRHRMNTEAFF.

The rearrangement joins TRBV9 to TRBJ1-2; D uncertain. V shed 0 bases and J shed 7 bases, with 10 bases lying between them. The CDR3 runs 13 residues. CDR1 and CDR2 (germline): SGDLS, YYNGEE. This CDR3 reads CASSVEQYSGYTF. CDR3 sequence (DNA): TGTGCCAGCAGCGTAGAACAGTACAGTGGCTACACCTTC.

The V call is TRBV23-1, the J call TRBJ1-1, with 8 bases aligning to TRBD1. TRBV23-1 is placed among ORFs of uncertain function. V trimming: 1 base; J trimming: 5 bases; junction bases outside the gene matches: 3. The CDR3 has 14 amino acids. The DNA for the CDR3 is TGCGCCAGCAGTCAATGGCAGGGGGCGACTGAAGCTTTCTTT. This sequence encodes CASSQWQGATEAFF.

V is TRBV6-5 and J is TRBJ2-7; 7 nucleotides agree with TRBD1. The V gene's germline CDR1 is MNHEY and CDR2 SVGAGI. The CDR3 is made up of 14 amino acids. V shed 8 bases, J shed 7 bases, and the junction held 14 bases outside the gene matches. CDR3 sequence: CASGRQGDSREQYF. The DNA for the CDR3 is TGTGCCAGCGGTAGACAGGGTGACTCGAGAGAGCAGTACTTC.

The V gene is TRBV6-5, the J gene TRBJ1-2, with 7 bases fitting TRBD1. Germline CDR1 is MNHEY and CDR2 is SVGAGI. V shed 2 bases and J 3 bases; nucleotides not matched to a gene: 9. The CDR3 spans 16 residues. In DNA, the CDR3 is TGTGCCAGCAGTTACGACTTGCTCCAGGGGGACTATGGCTACACCTTC. Amino acid sequence: CASSYDLLQGDYGYTF.

The chain couples TRBV7-2 to TRBJ1-2; D may be TRBD1 (6 bases). Germline V gene data show CDR1 as SGHTA and CDR2 as FQGNSA. The V end was cut by 3 bases, the J end by 3 bases, with 14 bases between. This CDR3 comprises 15 residues. CDR3 residues: CASSFYREGDYGYTF. The CDR3 DNA reads TGTGCCAGCAGCTTCTACAGGGAGGGAGACTATGGCTACACCTTC. Variable domain in full (rest from reference TRBV7-2 and TRBJ1-2): GAGVSQSPSNKVTEKGKDVELRCDPISGHTALYWYRQSLGQGLEFLIYFQGNSAPDKSGLPSDRFSAERTGGSVSTLTIQRTQQEDSAVYLCASSFYREGDYGYTFGSGTRLTVV.

The table lists this clone with a few counts. Other DNA sequences in the same sample also yield this CDR3. The chain employs TRBV5-6 and TRBJ1-5, with D possibly being TRBD1 (6 bases). Germline values: CDR1 SGHDT, CDR2 YYEEEE. The CDR3 has 13 amino acids. The ends were cut back, 5 bases at V and 5 bases at J, with 11 bases in the middle. This CDR3 reads CASSSQGYQPQHF. The CDR3 DNA is TGTGCCAGCAGTTCACAGGGCTATCAGCCCCAGCATTTT.

A word on this clone: Since the CDR3 does not end with the conserved phenylalanine or tryptophan, this likely comes from a read error. This sequence joins TRBV27 and TRBJ1-1; D not resolved. The V end lost 6 bases, the J end lost 1 base, and 12 bases lay between the germline ends. Germline CDR1 is MNHEY and CDR2 is SMNVEV (reference sequence). This CDR3 has 14 residues. CDR3 sequence reads: CASSSWGGNTEAFL. CDR3 coding DNA: TGTGCCAGCAGCTCCTGGGGAGGGAACACTGAAGCTTTCCTT.

The chain joins TRBV13 to TRBJ2-3, with 8 bases aligning to TRBD2. The length of the CDR3 is 16 residues. V was clipped by 3 bases and J by 4 bases; unmatched bases: 9. CDR1 is PRHDT and CDR2 is FYEKMQ in the germline V gene (reference sequence). The CDR3 coding sequence is TGTGCCAGCAGCTTCGGGGGGCGGGGGGTAGCAGATACGCAGTATTTT. This gives the protein CASSFGGRGVADTQYF.

This sequence joins TRBV27 and TRBJ1-6; 8 bases are shared with TRBD1. Per germline, CDR1 MNHEY and CDR2 SMNVEV (reference sequence). V shed 2 bases and J 9 bases; nucleotides not matched to a gene: 9. The length of the CDR3 is 16 residues. The CDR3 coding sequence is TGTGCCAGCAGTTTAAGGCCGGGACAGGCGGCTTCACCCCTCCACTTT. Residues: CASSLRPGQAASPLHF.

The chain carries TRBV14 and TRBJ1-2, with D perhaps TRBD1 (5 bases). Trimming removed 0 bases from V and 6 bases from J, with 14 bases in between. This CDR3 contains 15 residues. Germline values: CDR1 SGHDN, CDR2 FVKESK. The CDR3 protein is CASSQDHQGFNGYTF. The CDR3 bases are TGTGCCAGCAGCCAAGATCATCAGGGATTTAATGGCTACACCTTC.

The genes are TRBV5-1 and TRBJ1-1, with 7 nucleotides matching TRBD1. There are 15 residues in the CDR3. Germline trimming cut 4 bases from V and 1 base from J; bases unmatched to any gene: 7. Germline V CDR1 and CDR2: SGHRS, YFSETQ. The CDR3 DNA reads as TGCGCCAGCAGCATACTCCGACAGGGGAACACTGAAGCTTTCTTT. Translation gives CASSILRQGNTEAFF.

This clone was picked up a small number of times. This chain joins TRBV19 and TRBJ1-2, with D perhaps matching TRBD1 (6 bases). Germline loops: CDR1 LNHDA, CDR2 SQIVND (reference sequence). The CDR3 totals 16 residues. Trimming took 6 bases from V and 2 from J, leaving 19 bases between them. CDR3 amino acids: CASSKGQQRTNYGYTF. In nucleotides, the CDR3 is TGTGCCAGTAGCAAAGGACAGCAGCGAACCAACTATGGCTACACCTTC. The complete variable domain, with remaining parts taken from reference TRBV19 and TRBJ1-2, reads DGGITQSPKYLFRKEGQNVTLSCEQNLNHDAMYWYRQDPGQGLRLIYYSQIVNDFQKGDIAEGYSVSREKKESFPLTVTSAQKNPTAFYLCASSKGQQRTNYGYTFGSGTRLTVV.